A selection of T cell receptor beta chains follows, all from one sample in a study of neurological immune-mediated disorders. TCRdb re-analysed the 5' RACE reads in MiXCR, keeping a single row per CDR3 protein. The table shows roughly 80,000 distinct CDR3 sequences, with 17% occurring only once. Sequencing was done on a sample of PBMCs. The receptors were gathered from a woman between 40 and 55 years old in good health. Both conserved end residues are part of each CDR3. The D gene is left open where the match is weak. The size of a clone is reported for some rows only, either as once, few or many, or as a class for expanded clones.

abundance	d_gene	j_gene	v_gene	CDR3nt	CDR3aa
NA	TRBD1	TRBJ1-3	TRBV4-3	TGCGCCAGCAGGGTGACAGGGATGGAAAACACCATATATTTT	CASRVTGMENTIYF
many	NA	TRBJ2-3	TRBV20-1	TGCAGTGCTAGGGGCGGGGGCCCTCGTGGAGGTACGCAGTATTTT	CSARGGGPRGGTQYF
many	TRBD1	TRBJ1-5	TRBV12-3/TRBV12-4	TGTGCCAGCAGTTCCCGACAGGGTGGTCAGCCCCAGCATTTT	CASSSRQGGQPQHF
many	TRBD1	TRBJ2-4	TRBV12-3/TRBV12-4	TGTGCCAGCAGTTTAGGCGGGACAGGGGAGACCAAAAACATTCAGTACTTC	CASSLGGTGETKNIQYF
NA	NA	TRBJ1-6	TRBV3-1	TGTGCCAACAGCCAAGATGGAGACAGGCGAGATTCACCCCTCCACTTT	CANSQDGDRRDSPLHF
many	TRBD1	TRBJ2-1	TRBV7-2	TGTGCCAGCAGCCGCCTTGAGACAGGGGTGTTTGAGCAGTTCTTC	CASSRLETGVFEQFF
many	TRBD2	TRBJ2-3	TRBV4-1	TGCGCCAGCAGCCAAGAGAAGGGACTAGTGGCAGATACGCAGTATTTT	CASSQEKGLVADTQYF
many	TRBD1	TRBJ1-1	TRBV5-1	TGCGCCAGCAGCCTCTTCAGGGGGGCGAACACTGAAGCTTTCTTT	CASSLFRGANTEAFF
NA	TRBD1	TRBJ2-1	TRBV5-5	TGTGCCAGCAGCCGCCGGGACAGGGGGTCATGTGAGCAGTTCTTC	CASSRRDRGSCEQFF
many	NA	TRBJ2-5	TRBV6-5	TGTGCCAGCAGTGTCAGGGGGGGTGGGGAGACCCAGTACTTC	CASSVRGGGETQYF
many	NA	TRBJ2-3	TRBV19	TGTGCCAGTAGTATGGTACGAGAAGATACGCAGTATTTT	CASSMVREDTQYF
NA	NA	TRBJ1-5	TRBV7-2	TGTGCCAGCAGCTTGAAGGGTGAGGAGGGTCAGCCCCAGCATTTT	CASSLKGEEGQPQHF
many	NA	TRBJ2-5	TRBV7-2	TGTGCCAGCAGCCTCGCGGGACTTTTGGGAGAGACCCAGTACTTC	CASSLAGLLGETQYF
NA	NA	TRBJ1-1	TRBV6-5	TGTGCCAGCAGTTACTCGAAAAGGGGCAACACTGAAGCTTTCTTT	CASSYSKRGNTEAFF
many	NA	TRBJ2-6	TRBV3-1	TGTGCCAGCAGCCAGGGGAGGACCAACGTCCTGACTTTC	CASSQGRTNVLTF
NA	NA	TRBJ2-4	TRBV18	TGTGCCAGCTCACCGCCCGAAGGGACGAACATTCAGTACTTC	CASSPPEGTNIQYF
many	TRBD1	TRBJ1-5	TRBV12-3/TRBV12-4	TGTGCCAGCACCCTCGACAGGGGAGATCAGCCCCAGCATTTT	CASTLDRGDQPQHF
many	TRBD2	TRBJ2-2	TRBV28	TGTGCCAGCAGTGTGGGGAGCGGGGAAAACACCGGGGAGCTGTTTTTT	CASSVGSGENTGELFF
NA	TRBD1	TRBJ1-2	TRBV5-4	TGTGCCAGCAGGCCGGACAGGGGGGCTGGTGGCTACACCTTC	CASRPDRGAGGYTF
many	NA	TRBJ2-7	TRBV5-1	TGCGCCAGCAGCTTGCCGACCGTCCCGACCGGGGGCCACGAGCAGTACTTC	CASSLPTVPTGGHEQYF
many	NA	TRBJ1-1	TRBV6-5	TGTGCCAGCAATGCCGGGACCAAATTTGGGGAAGCTTTCTTT	CASNAGTKFGEAFF
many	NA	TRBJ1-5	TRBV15	TGTGCCACCAGCAGAGGCAGCAACAATCAGCCCCAGCATTTT	CATSRGSNNQPQHF
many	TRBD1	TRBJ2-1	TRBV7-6	TGTGCCAGCAGCTTAGCCCTTGTCCCGGGACAGGCCCAGAGCTCCTACAATGAGCAGTTCTTC	CASSLALVPGQAQSSYNEQFF
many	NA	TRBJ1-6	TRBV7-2	TGTGCCAGCAGCTTACTGGCAGGGAATTCACCCCTCCACTTT	CASSLLAGNSPLHF
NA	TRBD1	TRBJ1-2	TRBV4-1	TGCGCCAGCAGCCGCTCCCTTGGGGGGCGACAGGGATATGGCTACACCTTC	CASSRSLGGRQGYGYTF
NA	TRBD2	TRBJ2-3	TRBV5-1	TGCGCCAGCAGCTTTGCCCCTAGCGGGGGGAAAGATACGCAGTATTTT	CASSFAPSGGKDTQYF
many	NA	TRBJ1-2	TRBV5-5	TGTGCCAGCAGCTTGTGGAGTGGGAACTATGGCTACACCTTC	CASSLWSGNYGYTF
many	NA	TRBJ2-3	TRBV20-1	TGCAGTGCTAGAGATAGGCAAAACCCCACAGATACGCAGTATTTT	CSARDRQNPTDTQYF
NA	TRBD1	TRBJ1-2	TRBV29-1	TGCAGCGTTCCCTCTTACAGACAGGGAACTTATGGCTACACCTTC	CSVPSYRQGTYGYTF
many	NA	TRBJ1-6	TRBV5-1	TGCGCCAGCAGCCTCCGACCGGGACAAGAGTATAATTCACCCCTCCACTTT	CASSLRPGQEYNSPLHF
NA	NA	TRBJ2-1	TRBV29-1	TGCAGCGTTTCCCCGACTGGGGCCTACAATGAGCAGTTCTTC	CSVSPTGAYNEQFF
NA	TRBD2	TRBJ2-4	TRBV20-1	TGCAGTGCTAGCTCGGGACTAGCGGTCGATCTAGCCAAAAACATTCAGTACTTC	CSASSGLAVDLAKNIQYF
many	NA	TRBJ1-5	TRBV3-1	TGTGCCAGCAGCCAAGGCTTTGGGGGTGCGGAGGGCCAGCCCCAGCATTTT	CASSQGFGGAEGQPQHF
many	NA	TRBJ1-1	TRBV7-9	TGTGCAGTTCGAAGGGGCAGGCTGAACACTGAAGCTTTCTTT	CAVRRGRLNTEAFF
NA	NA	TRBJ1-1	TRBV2	TGTGCCAGCAGTGAAAGCTGGGGGGGGAACACTGAAGCTTTCTTT	CASSESWGGNTEAFF
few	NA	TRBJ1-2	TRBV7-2	TGTGCCAGCAGCTTAGAGTATGGGTTCTCCTATGGCTACACCTTC	CASSLEYGFSYGYTF
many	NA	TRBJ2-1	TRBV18	TGTGCCAGCTCACCGTCAGCAAATGACGAGCAGTTCTTC	CASSPSANDEQFF
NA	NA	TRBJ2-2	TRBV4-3	TGCGCCAGCAGCCAAGTATATAGCGTCGGGGAGCCGTTTTTT	CASSQVYSVGEPFF
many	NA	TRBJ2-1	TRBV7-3	TGTGCCAGCAGCTTAACTAGCGCACGATACAATGAGCAGTTCTTC	CASSLTSARYNEQFF
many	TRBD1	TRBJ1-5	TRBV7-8	TGTGCCAGCAGCGCCCGAGCTGGGACAGGGAATCAGCCCCAGCATTTT	CASSARAGTGNQPQHF
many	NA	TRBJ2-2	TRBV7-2	TGTGCCAGCAGCTTAGGGCCCATCACCGGGGAGCTGTTTTTT	CASSLGPITGELFF
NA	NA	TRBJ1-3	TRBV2	TGTGCCAGCAGTGAAGGGACCGGAGATGGACACACCATATATTTT	CASSEGTGDGHTIYF
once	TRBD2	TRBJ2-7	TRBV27	TGTGCCAGCAGTTTACAGAGCGGGAGGGCTTACGAGCAGTACTTC	CASSLQSGRAYEQYF
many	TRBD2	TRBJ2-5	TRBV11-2	TGTGTCAGCAGCGATGCCCTCGGGGGGGGAGAGACCCAGTACTTC	CVSSDALGGGETQYF
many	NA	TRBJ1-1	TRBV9	TGTGCCAGCAGCGTAGGAATCGGGGAGGCGAACACTGAAGCTTTCTTT	CASSVGIGEANTEAFF